Following are 32 T cell receptor beta chains from one sample sequenced in a study of blood T cell repertoires in COVID-19. Data came from immunoSEQ multiplex PCR; TCRdb stores just in-frame clones and leaves some out. Of about 380,000 clones listed, 80% to 90% are singletons. Sequenced sample: PBMCs or T cells enriched from blood (not recorded which). These receptor sequences come from a man aged 25 to 40 who had recovered from COVID-19.

This chain links TRBV27 with TRBJ2-7; TRBD1 is a possible D gene (6 bases). The CDR3 totals 13 residues. V was clipped by 5 bases and J by 4 bases, with 12 bases between them. Germline lookup yields CDR1 MNHEY and CDR2 SMNVEV (reference sequence). The CDR3 reads CASSPLGAYEQYF. The CDR3 nucleotides read TGTGCCAGCAGTCCACTGGGGGCTTACGAGCAGTACTTC.

The genes are TRBV9 and TRBJ1-2; D ambiguous. Germline-derived CDR1 and CDR2 are SGDLS and YYNGEE. This CDR3 is 17 amino acids long. V lost 7 bases to trimming and J lost 5 bases, with 27 bases between them. The CDR3 DNA reads TGTGCCAGCGCGACGGTGGGCCCCCGTTTAGGTAGGTATGGCTACACCTTC. As protein: CASATVGPRLGRYGYTF.

The V gene is TRBV30, the J gene TRBJ2-1; possibly TRBD2 for D (7 bases). V was shortened by 1 base and J by 0 bases, with 10 bases between the two germline ends. The length of the CDR3 is 15 residues. Germline CDR1 is GTSNPN and CDR2 is SVGIG (reference sequence). CDR3 protein: CAWSGGGLSYNEQFF. The CDR3 DNA reads TGTGCCTGGAGTGGGGGGGGCCTCTCCTACAATGAGCAGTTCTTC.

The V call is TRBV3-1 (or the pseudogene TRBV3-2), the J call TRBJ1-2; 8 bases map to TRBD1. With V trimmed by 6 bases and J by 11 bases, 5 bases remained unmatched. The V gene's germline CDR1 is LGHDT and CDR2 YNNKEL (reference sequence). The CDR3 extends over 11 amino acids. The CDR3 reads CASRADREYTF. CDR3 nucleotide sequence: TGTGCCAGCAGAGCGGACAGGGAATACACCTTC.

The chain uses TRBV19 and TRBJ1-3, with D uncertain. Trimming removed 7 bases from V and 1 base from J, with 17 bases in between. This CDR3 is 16 amino acids long. Germline loops: CDR1 LNHDA, CDR2 SQIVND (reference sequence). The CDR3 here is CASTLRFPGSGNTIYF. The CDR3 DNA sequence: TGTGCCAGTACCCTTCGTTTTCCAGGATCTGGAAACACCATATATTTT.

This chain uses TRBV29-1 with TRBJ1-1; tentative D call: TRBD1 (5 bases). This CDR3 spans 13 amino acids. Trimming cost V 6 bases and J 1 base, with 12 bases left between them. Germline lookup yields CDR1 SQVTM and CDR2 ANQGSEA. The CDR3 DNA reads as TGCAGCGTCGAAAGCGGGGGGAACACTGAAGCTTTCTTT. As protein: CSVESGGNTEAFF.

The chain links TRBV3-1 (or the pseudogene TRBV3-2) to TRBJ2-7; 8 bases align to TRBD2. The CDR3 covers 17 residues. CDR1 LGHDT and CDR2 YNNKEL come from the germline V gene (reference sequence). V gave up 4 bases and J gave up 4 bases; unmatched junction bases: 15. CDR3 sequence (DNA): TGTGCCAGCAGCCCAGATGAGTGTGCGGGAGGATGTTACGAGCAGTACTTC. It translates to CASSPDECAGGCYEQYF.

The chain links TRBV5-1 to TRBJ1-2, with 11 bases matching TRBD1. The CDR3 runs to 17 residues. V shed 4 bases, J shed 4 bases, and the junction held 12 bases outside the gene matches. Germline V CDR1 and CDR2: SGHRS, YFSETQ. The CDR3 is CASSRNTGTGGAYGYTF. The CDR3 DNA reads TGCGCCAGCAGCAGAAATACCGGGACAGGGGGAGCCTATGGCTACACCTTC.

This sequence joins TRBV10-3 and TRBJ1-4; D uncertain. The V and J ends lost 4 bases and 10 bases respectively, with 16 bases between them. This CDR3 region has 14 residues. Germline CDR1 and CDR2: ENHRY and SYGVKD. The CDR3 here is CAISGGGRNGKLFF. CDR3 DNA sequence: TGTGCCATCAGTGGCGGAGGCCGAAACGGAAAACTGTTTTTT.

Concerning this clone: This may arise from a read error, as a much more abundant clone is one base away. The V and J genes are TRBV9 and TRBJ2-1; 9 nucleotides agree with TRBD2. J lost 5 bases, V lost 4 bases, and 4 bases had no gene match. Germline V gives CDR1 SGDLS, CDR2 YYNGEE. CDR3 size: 14 residues. The CDR3 DNA is TGTGCCAGCAGCTTTAGCGGGGGTGACAATGAGCAGTTCTTC. Translation: CASSFSGGDNEQFF.

This chain uses TRBV28 with TRBJ2-6; possible D gene TRBD2, 6 bases. Trimming removed 5 bases from V and 0 bases from J, with 17 bases in between. This CDR3 contains 18 residues. Germline V gives CDR1 MDHEN, CDR2 SYDVKM. As DNA, the CDR3 is TGTGCCAGCAGTCCGCGACGGTCCGGGGGCTCTGGGGCCAACGTCCTGACTTTC. Translated: CASSPRRSGGSGANVLTF.

V gene TRBV18 combines with J gene TRBJ2-7, with 8 bases aligning to TRBD1. With V trimmed by 4 bases and J by 3 bases, 11 bases remained unmatched. This CDR3 has 16 residues. The V gene's germline CDR1 is KGHSH and CDR2 LQKENI. The DNA for the CDR3 is TGTGCCAGCTCACAAATGAGGACAGGGACGATCTACGAGCAGTACTTC. Translation: CASSQMRTGTIYEQYF.

The rearrangement links TRBV3-1 (or the pseudogene TRBV3-2) to TRBJ1-4, with 9 bases lining up with TRBD1. The CDR3 sequence is 15 residues long. Per the germline V gene, CDR1 is LGHDT and CDR2 is YNNKEL (reference sequence). The trim removed 0 bases at V and 8 bases at J, leaving 4 bases unmatched. CDR3 amino acids: CASSQDTGGVEKLFF. CDR3 in DNA: TGTGCCAGCAGCCAAGATACAGGGGGCGTAGAAAAACTGTTTTTT.

The rearrangement joins TRBV6-5 to TRBJ1-2, with D hard to call. CDR3 length equals 13 residues. The V end was cut by 0 bases, the J end by 7 bases, with 9 bases between. CDR1 is MNHEY, CDR2 SVGAGI, per germline. The CDR3 bases are TGTGCCAGCAGTTACTCCCAGGAAAGTGGCTACACCTTC. It translates to CASSYSQESGYTF.

The CDR3 bases are TGTGCCAGCAGTCAGGGGGGAGCCTGGGACACTGAAGCTTTCTTT. Translated, it gives CASSQGGAWDTEAFF. The chain recombines TRBV6-5 with TRBJ1-1; 7 bases are shared with TRBD1. V was clipped by 5 bases and J by 3 bases; unmatched bases: 9. CDR1 is MNHEY and CDR2 is SVGAGI in the germline V gene. The CDR3 has 15 residues.

The chain links TRBV30 to TRBJ1-3; D might be TRBD1 (6 bases). The V gene's germline CDR1 is GTSNPN and CDR2 SVGIG (reference sequence). CDR3 length: 13 amino acids. Trimming took off 7 bases at V and 1 base at J, with 11 bases between the two ends. The CDR3 is CASTQGSGNTIYF. As DNA, the CDR3 is TGTGCCTCAACACAGGGTTCTGGAAACACCATATATTTT.

The chain has TRBV7-9 and TRBJ2-5; D is possibly TRBD2 (5 bases). The V gene's germline CDR1 is SEHNR and CDR2 FQNEAQ (reference sequence). Deletions cut 7 bases from V and 2 bases from J, with 11 bases between. The CDR3 consists of 13 residues. In DNA, the CDR3 is TGTGCCAGCATCTTTCGAGGGCAAGAGACCCAGTACTTC. Amino acid sequence: CASIFRGQETQYF.

The CDR3 loop reads CSVEDPYRGRVGEQYF. The CDR3 nucleotides read TGCAGCGTTGAAGACCCCTACAGGGGGCGGGTGGGCGAGCAGTACTTC. The chain uses TRBV29-1 and TRBJ2-7, with TRBD1 matching 9 bases. The germline gives CDR1 SQVTM, CDR2 ANQGSEA. This CDR3 has 16 residues. Trimming at V came to 0 bases and at J to 6 bases, leaving 12 bases not matched to a gene.

Here the CDR3 reads CASSLTTREKLFF. The CDR3 nucleotides read TGCGCCAGCAGCCTAACTACGAGGGAAAAACTGTTTTTT. The chain uses TRBV4-1 and TRBJ1-4; D gene ambiguous. This CDR3 is built from 13 residues. V gave up 4 bases and J gave up 8 bases, with 11 bases separating them. Germline values: CDR1 MGHRA, CDR2 YSYEKL.

The V call is TRBV18, the J call TRBJ1-1; D remains unclear. This CDR3 has 14 residues. V gave up 4 bases and J gave up 0 bases, with 9 bases separating them. Looked up from germline, CDR1 is KGHSH and CDR2 is LQKENI. CDR3 sequence: CASSLEDLNTEAFF. The CDR3 nucleotides are TGTGCCAGCTCACTTGAGGACTTGAACACTGAAGCTTTCTTT.

As for this clone: This sample also contains other DNA sequences that code for the same CDR3. The chain is built from TRBV5-1 and TRBJ1-4, with D tentatively TRBD1 (6 bases). Trimming pared 1 base from V and 2 bases from J, leaving 6 bases between. The CDR3 is 14 residues long. Germline V CDR1 and CDR2: SGHRS, YFSETQ. CDR3 sequence (DNA): TGCGCCAGCAGCTTGCAGGGGACTAATGAAAAACTGTTTTTT. Translation gives CASSLQGTNEKLFF.

V and J are TRBV19 and TRBJ2-7; D not resolved. The CDR3 extends over 13 amino acids. Per germline, CDR1 LNHDA and CDR2 SQIVND (reference sequence). V was shortened by 6 bases and J by 3 bases, with 12 bases between the two germline ends. CDR3 sequence reads: CASSPDKNYEQYF. The CDR3 region has the DNA TGTGCCAGTAGCCCCGACAAGAACTACGAGCAGTACTTC.

V gene TRBV2 combines with J gene TRBJ2-6; D not certain. V lost 8 bases to trimming and J lost 0 bases, with 11 bases between them. The CDR3 is 15 residues long. Germline CDR1 is SNHLY and CDR2 is FYNNEI. The CDR3 region has the DNA TGTGCCAGCCGTCGGAGTAGCTCTGGGGCCAACGTCCTGACTTTC. Its protein product is CASRRSSSGANVLTF.

This rearrangement joins TRBV7-9 to TRBJ1-2; D gene ambiguous. V lost 5 bases to trimming and J lost 1 base, with 20 bases between them. The CDR3 extends over 17 amino acids. Looked up from germline, CDR1 is SEHNR and CDR2 is FQNEAQ (reference sequence). CDR3 sequence reads: CASSPKHSGGVNYGYTF. CDR3 DNA sequence: TGTGCCAGCAGCCCTAAACACAGCGGAGGAGTTAACTATGGCTACACCTTC.

The chain joins TRBV30 to TRBJ2-3; TRBD2 matches at 10 bases. The CDR3 loop spans 15 amino acids. Germline V gene data show CDR1 as GTSNPN and CDR2 as SVGIG (reference sequence). Germline trimming cut 4 bases from V and 3 bases from J; bases unmatched to any gene: 7. This CDR3 is CAWTRSGGWTDTQYF. DNA of the CDR3: TGTGCCTGGACCCGTAGCGGGGGGTGGACAGATACGCAGTATTTT. Full variable domain (outside the CDR3, taken from reference TRBV30 and TRBJ2-3): SQTIHQWPATLVQPVGSPLSLECTVEGTSNPNLYWYRQAAGRGLQLLFYSVGIGQISSEVPQNLSASRPQDRQFILSSKKLLLSDSGFYLCAWTRSGGWTDTQYFGPGTRLTVL.

This chain uses TRBV12-5 with TRBJ1-2; 7 bases align to TRBD1. Germline lookup yields CDR1 LGHNT and CDR2 FRNRAP. V gave up 5 bases and J gave up 6 bases; unmatched junction bases: 6. The length of the CDR3 is 13 residues. The CDR3 reads CASGQQGNHGYTF. CDR3 nucleotides: TGTGCTAGTGGTCAACAGGGGAATCATGGCTACACCTTC.

This clone was observed a few times. The chain employs TRBV4-1 and TRBJ1-2; TRBD1 matches at 8 bases. Germline V gives CDR1 MGHRA, CDR2 YSYEKL. The V segment lost 1 base and the J segment 4 bases; nucleotides outside the gene matches: 2. The CDR3 has 14 residues. For the CDR3, the DNA is TGCGCCAGCAGCCAAGGTCAGGGGGCCTATGGCTACACCTTC. Protein product: CASSQGQGAYGYTF.

The rearrangement uses TRBV7-2 and TRBJ1-1; D is undetermined. Germline V CDR1 and CDR2: SGHTA, FQGNSA. The CDR3 covers 16 residues. V dropped 1 base and J dropped 2 bases, with 14 bases sitting between them. The CDR3 nucleotides are TGTGCCAGCAGCTTAGATCGGCCAGGCGCAAACACTGAAGCTTTCTTT. It codes for CASSLDRPGANTEAFF.

This chain links TRBV7-3 with TRBJ2-5; tentatively, D is TRBD2 (5 bases). Deletions cut 5 bases from V and 4 bases from J, with 20 bases between. Germline CDR1 and CDR2: SGHTA and FQGTGA. This CDR3 is 16 amino acids long. The CDR3 DNA reads TGTGCCAGCAGCGGAAGAGGGAAGGGTCCACTAGAGACCCAGTACTTC. This codes for CASSGRGKGPLETQYF.

The chain employs TRBV9 and TRBJ1-1, with D perhaps matching TRBD1 (5 bases). V was trimmed by 1 base and J by 5 bases, leaving 9 bases between them. Germline lookup yields CDR1 SGDLS and CDR2 YYNGEE. This CDR3 comprises 13 residues. The CDR3 is CASSVSRQTEAFF. The CDR3 coding sequence is TGTGCCAGCAGCGTATCAAGACAGACTGAAGCTTTCTTT.

This clone occurred once. The gene calls are TRBV7-9 and TRBJ2-2, with a tentative D call TRBD1 (7 bases). Trimming took off 4 bases at V and 2 bases at J, with 14 bases between the two ends. The germline gives CDR1 SEHNR, CDR2 FQNEAQ (reference sequence). This CDR3 is 16 amino acids long. CDR3 protein: CASSSRGERNTGELFF. The CDR3 nucleotides read TGTGCCAGCAGCTCCAGGGGGGAACGAAACACCGGGGAGCTGTTTTTT.

The chain couples TRBV7-9 to TRBJ2-2; the match to TRBD1 covers 10 bases. Unmatched junction bases numbered 5, after V lost 3 bases and J lost 4 bases. The germline CDR1 and CDR2 sequences are SEHNR and FQNEAQ (reference sequence). The CDR3 is 16 residues long. The CDR3 protein is CASSLPGQGGTGELFF. CDR3 in DNA: TGTGCCAGCAGCTTGCCTGGACAGGGGGGCACCGGGGAGCTGTTTTTT.